This passage covers 14 T cell receptor beta chains from one sample sequenced in a study of blood T cell repertoires in COVID-19. Assay used: immunoSEQ multiplex PCR; TCRdb lists only in-frame clones, some missing. The sample lists some 150,000 clones, 76% occurring once. The sample taken for sequencing was peripheral blood. These TCRs come from a man in his 60s with acute or convalescent COVID-19.

The rearrangement uses TRBV5-1 and TRBJ2-2, with D maybe TRBD2 (7 bases). V lost 5 bases and J lost 0, with 11 bases in between. Germline V gene data show CDR1 as SGHRS and CDR2 as YFSETQ. The CDR3 covers 15 residues. CDR3 sequence reads: CASRSGTSNTGELFF. In nucleotides, the CDR3 is TGCGCCAGCAGAAGCGGGACATCGAACACCGGGGAGCTGTTTTTT.

The chain carries TRBV7-9 and TRBJ2-3; the D gene is possibly TRBD1 (5 bases). CDR1 is SEHNR and CDR2 is FQNEAQ in the germline V gene (reference sequence). This CDR3 has 12 residues. The V and J ends lost 1 base and 7 bases respectively, with 6 bases between them. For the CDR3, the DNA is TGTGCCAGCAGCTTAGACAGGAATACGCAGTATTTT. This encodes CASSLDRNTQYF.

This clone has a handful of counts. This chain uses TRBV4-1 with TRBJ2-2, with no clear D. Germline CDR1 MGHRA, CDR2 YSYEKL. The CDR3 consists of 14 residues. The V end was cut by 1 base, the J end by 6 bases, with 9 bases between. The CDR3 spells CASSQVEEAGELFF. The CDR3 DNA reads as TGCGCCAGCAGCCAAGTAGAAGAGGCCGGGGAGCTGTTTTTT.

This chain links TRBV3-1 (or the pseudogene TRBV3-2) with TRBJ1-1; a weak D match, TRBD1 (6 bases). V shed 0 bases and J shed 8 bases, with 13 bases lying between them. The V gene's germline CDR1 is LGHDT and CDR2 YNNKEL (reference sequence). The CDR3 runs to 14 residues. Written as DNA, the CDR3 is TGTGCCAGCAGCCAAGATCCGGACAGACAAGAAGCTTTCTTT. It codes for CASSQDPDRQEAFF.

The V and J genes are TRBV5-6 and TRBJ1-2, with D possibly being TRBD1 (6 bases). V was clipped by 5 bases and J by 4 bases, with 12 bases between them. CDR1 is SGHDT, CDR2 YYEEEE, per germline. The CDR3 runs 13 residues. Here the CDR3 DNA reads TGTGCCAGCAGAGTACAGGGTGGCTATGGCTACACCTTC. It translates to CASRVQGGYGYTF.

The chain combines TRBV28 with TRBJ2-1, with a tentative D call TRBD1 (5 bases). This CDR3 has 12 residues. The germline V gene has CDR1 MDHEN and CDR2 SYDVKM. Trimming removed 4 bases at V and 14 bases at J, with 15 bases between. The CDR3 DNA follows: TGTGCCAGCAGTTCCCCCACCAGGGTCGAGTTCTTC. Its translation is CASSSPTRVEFF.

The gene calls are TRBV30 and TRBJ1-6; D is perhaps TRBD1 (5 bases). Per germline, CDR1 GTSNPN and CDR2 SVGIG (reference sequence). The CDR3 extends over 13 amino acids. V was clipped by 7 bases and J by 10 bases, with 17 bases between them. As DNA, the CDR3 is TGTGCCTCCAAGAGAGGGGCGGGATCACCCCTCCACTTT. Translating it yields CASKRGAGSPLHF.

The V gene is TRBV5-1, the J gene TRBJ2-3; 9 bases are a match to TRBD2. The CDR3 is 19 residues long. With V trimmed by 4 bases and J by 5 bases, 20 bases remained unmatched. Per germline, CDR1 SGHRS and CDR2 YFSETQ. In DNA form, the CDR3 reads TGCGCCAGCAGCCTCGGGGTTCGTGCGGGAGGGCCGGGAGGAGATACGCAGTATTTT. Translated: CASSLGVRAGGPGGDTQYF.

The chain recombines TRBV23-1 with TRBJ2-1; 9 bases match TRBD1. TRBV23-1 belongs to the ORF category, with a function that is uncertain. The CDR3 is 16 amino acids. The V segment lost 0 bases and the J segment 7 bases; nucleotides outside the gene matches: 7. The CDR3 loop reads CASSQSADRGWNEQFF. The CDR3 bases are TGCGCCAGCAGTCAATCTGCGGACAGGGGTTGGAATGAGCAGTTCTTC.

This clone is labeled as medium-sized. The chain couples TRBV21-1 to TRBJ2-7; TRBD1, the table's D call, lacks a check against the DNA. TRBV21-1 is a pseudogene. The CDR3 has 13 residues. CDR3 residues: CASTEGHSYEQYF. CDR3 in DNA: TGTGCCAGCACCGAGGGACATTCCTACGAGCAGTACTTC.

This chain connects TRBV7-9 to TRBJ2-1; TRBD2 matches at 8 bases. The CDR3 is 15 amino acids. Per the germline V gene, CDR1 is SEHNR and CDR2 is FQNEAQ (reference sequence). With 3 bases clipped from V and 5 bases from J, the junction kept 6 bases outside the gene matches. The CDR3 sequence is CASSLSASGHNEQFF. The CDR3 DNA follows: TGTGCCAGCAGCTTGTCGGCTAGCGGGCACAATGAGCAGTTCTTC.

This clone was observed at least ten times. J is TRBJ2-7 and V is TRBV7-8; 8 positions agree with TRBD1. CDR1 SGHVS and CDR2 FQNEAQ come from the germline V gene. The V segment lost 5 bases and the J segment 0 bases; nucleotides outside the gene matches: 3. This CDR3 spans 14 amino acids. The CDR3 DNA is TGTGCCAGCAGCCTCGGGACAGGCTCCTACGAGCAGTACTTC. It specifies CASSLGTGSYEQYF.

Here the CDR3 DNA reads TGTGCCAGCAGCGCCTCCGAGAACTATGGCTACACCTTC. Translation: CASSASENYGYTF. V and J are TRBV27 and TRBJ1-2; D uncertain. CDR3 length: 13 amino acids. V was shortened by 6 bases and J by 2 bases, with 10 bases between the two germline ends. Germline V gives CDR1 MNHEY, CDR2 SMNVEV (reference sequence).

The rearrangement uses TRBV21-1 and TRBJ1-1; the D call in the table, TRBD1, was not verified against the DNA. TRBV21-1 is a pseudogene. CDR3 length equals 22 residues. In DNA form, the CDR3 reads TGTGCCAGCAGCAAAGTTAAGGTCCTAAGGATTGACAGGGGAGCCCTGAACACTGAAGCTTTCTTT. Residues: CASSKVKVLRIDRGALNTEAFF.